A single sample gave rise to the 14 T cell receptor beta chains below, sequenced in a study of T cell responses to AZD1222 COVID-19 vaccine. Produced via immunoSEQ multiplex PCR; TCRdb's table is partial and in-frame only. There are roughly 190,000 clones in the sample; roughly 92% occur only once, and 1% to 1.5% lies in the top ten. The material sequenced was peripheral blood, taken on day 0 of AZD1222 vaccination. The receptors shown here come from an adult in good health.

The rearrangement links TRBV19 to TRBJ2-5; unclear D gene. V lost 5 bases and J 4 bases, leaving 11 bases between the germline ends. The length of the CDR3 is 13 residues. CDR1 and CDR2 (germline): LNHDA, SQIVND (reference sequence). The CDR3 nucleotides are TGTGCCAGTAGTCGACACCTGGGAGAGACCCAGTACTTC. Translating it yields CASSRHLGETQYF.

The CDR3: CASQRGSYEQYF. The CDR3 DNA reads TGTGCCAGTCAGCGGGGCTCCTACGAGCAGTACTTC. The gene calls are TRBV6-5 and TRBJ2-7, with 7 bases aligning to TRBD2. Germline assignment: CDR1 MNHEY and CDR2 SVGAGI. J gave up 0 bases and V 9 bases, and 2 bases lay outside the gene matches. This CDR3 region has 12 residues.

The chain uses TRBV5-4 and TRBJ2-2; 10 bases line up with TRBD1. Germline V lookup: CDR1 SGHNT, CDR2 YYREEE (reference sequence). The CDR3 covers 18 residues. V dropped 2 bases and J dropped 7; count of bases not matched to a gene: 14. The DNA for the CDR3 is TGTGCCAGCAGCTTAAAATCATCCGGGACAGGGGATGACGGGGAGCTGTTTTTT. It yields the protein CASSLKSSGTGDDGELFF. Complete variable domain (other parts from reference TRBV5-4 and TRBJ2-2): ETGVTQSPTHLIKTRGQQVTLRCSSQSGHNTVSWYQQALGQGPQFIFQYYREEENGRGNFPPRFSGLQFPNYSSELNVNALELDDSALYLCASSLKSSGTGDDGELFFGEGSRLTVL.

The rearrangement uses TRBV4-2 and TRBJ1-2; 7 bases are shared with TRBD1. The CDR3 consists of 15 residues. The germline gives CDR1 LGHNA, CDR2 YNFKEQ. Losses at the gene ends were 4 bases for V and 4 bases for J; bases not matched to a gene: 9. The CDR3 is CASSRYRDSSYGYTF. The CDR3 DNA sequence: TGTGCCAGCAGCCGATACCGGGACAGCTCCTATGGCTACACCTTC.

This chain joins TRBV20-1 and TRBJ2-1; D is possibly TRBD1 or TRBD2 (5 bases each). This CDR3 has 12 residues. The germline V and J ends were trimmed by 3 bases and 7 bases, with 10 bases remaining between them. Germline V gene sequence: CDR1 DFQATT, CDR2 SNEGSKA (reference sequence). The DNA of the CDR3 is TGCAGTGCTAGTTGGGGGTCGAATGAGCAGTTCTTC. Residues: CSASWGSNEQFF.

The chain recombines TRBV10-1 with TRBJ2-7; 9 bases fit TRBD1. The CDR3 loop spans 15 amino acids. J lost 3 bases, V lost 0 bases, and 3 bases had no gene match. Germline CDR1 WNHNN, CDR2 SYGVQD (reference sequence). The CDR3 nucleotides read TGCGCCAGCAGTGAGTCGGTGGGACAGGGCTACGAGCAGTACTTC. Its protein is CASSESVGQGYEQYF.

The chain carries TRBV14 and TRBJ2-7; D gene ambiguous. Germline lookup yields CDR1 SGHDN and CDR2 FVKESK. The CDR3 runs to 11 residues. Trimming left V 3 bases short and J 9 bases short, with 9 bases between. CDR3 in amino acids: CASSQNFVQYF. The CDR3 DNA reads as TGTGCCAGCAGCCAGAATTTTGTGCAGTACTTC.

The V and J genes are TRBV7-3 and TRBJ2-3; D call uncertain. V lost 5 bases and J 4 bases, leaving 16 bases between the germline ends. The germline V gene encodes CDR1 SGHTA and CDR2 FQGTGA. The CDR3 is 15 amino acids. CDR3 sequence (DNA): TGTGCCAGCAGCCCCCTCCCCGGCAGTCCAGATACGCAGTATTTT. Its translation is CASSPLPGSPDTQYF.

V and J are TRBV3-1 (or the pseudogene TRBV3-2) and TRBJ2-2; D unresolved. The CDR3 covers 11 residues. V lost 7 bases to trimming and J lost 4 bases, with 4 bases between them. The germline V gene encodes CDR1 LGHDT and CDR2 YNNKEL (reference sequence). The CDR3 sequence is CASKGTGELFF. CDR3 in DNA: TGTGCCAGCAAGGGCACCGGGGAGCTGTTTTTT.

This chain uses TRBV27 with TRBJ1-2; no clear D gene. There are 15 residues in the CDR3. V lost 0 bases to trimming and J lost 7 bases, with 15 bases between them. The V gene's germline CDR1 is MNHEY and CDR2 SMNVEV (reference sequence). The CDR3 is CASSLSPGGPSGYTF. The CDR3, as DNA: TGTGCCAGCAGTTTATCCCCGGGAGGGCCGTCTGGCTACACCTTC.

The table lists this clone with a count of one. The V gene is TRBV3-1 (or the pseudogene TRBV3-2), the J gene TRBJ2-7; D uncertain. CDR1 and CDR2 (germline): LGHDT, YNNKEL (reference sequence). Trimming pared 1 base from V and 4 bases from J, leaving 8 bases between. The CDR3 consists of 13 residues. DNA for the CDR3: TGTGCCAGCAGCCAAGTATCGGGTTACGAGCAGTACTTC. Amino acids: CASSQVSGYEQYF.

The gene calls are TRBV5-1 and TRBJ1-5, with TRBD1 as a possible D gene (6 bases). The CDR3 is 15 residues long. CDR1 and CDR2 from the germline V gene are SGHRS and YFSETQ. V shed 0 bases and J shed 7 bases, with 14 bases lying between them. The CDR3 here is CASSLAGDRGQPQHF. CDR3 DNA: TGCGCCAGCAGCTTGGCAGGGGACCGGGGGCAGCCCCAGCATTTT.

This sequence joins TRBV5-4 and TRBJ2-4; 13 bases match TRBD2. Germline V gene sequence: CDR1 SGHNT, CDR2 YYREEE (reference sequence). Trimming cost V 0 bases and J 9 bases; bases outside gene matches: 12. The CDR3 is made up of 18 amino acids. CDR3 DNA: TGTGCCAGCAGCTTGGGCACTAGCGGGGGGGCAGTGTTCGGCATTCAGTACTTC. Amino acid sequence: CASSLGTSGGAVFGIQYF.

V usage is TRBV25-1 and J usage is TRBJ1-1, with no clear D. Deletions cut 2 bases from V and 7 bases from J, with 8 bases between. The CDR3 covers 12 residues. CDR1 MGHDK and CDR2 SYGVNS come from the germline V gene. CDR3 amino acids: CASSEGSYEAFF. CDR3 bases: TGTGCCAGCAGTGAAGGCAGTTATGAAGCTTTCTTT.